The 13 T cell receptor beta chains listed next were all sequenced from one sample in a study of blood T cell repertoires in COVID-19. Using immunoSEQ multiplex PCR, the repertoire was profiled, and TCRdb retains in-frame clones only, with some absent. This sample has approximately 110,000 clones, with 81% found just once. The sample was peripheral blood. Every receptor here comes from an elderly man with acute or convalescent COVID-19.

This clone has more than one count but fewer than ten. This chain links TRBV5-1 with TRBJ2-7; TRBD1 aligns across 8 bases. There are 15 residues in the CDR3. The junction had 8 bases not matched to a gene; V was cut back by 4 bases and J by 2 bases. Germline V gives CDR1 SGHRS, CDR2 YFSETQ. The CDR3 nucleotides are TGCGCCAGCAGCAAAACAGGGGGGACAACCTACGAGCAGTACTTC. Amino acid sequence: CASSKTGGTTYEQYF.

This chain links TRBV11-1 with TRBJ2-2; TRBD2 agrees at 10 bases. The CDR3 has 16 residues. V was clipped by 5 bases and J by 8 bases; unmatched bases: 11. CDR1 and CDR2 (germline): SGHAT, FQDESV (reference sequence). DNA for the CDR3: TGTGCCAGCAGCCTCAGACTAGCGGGTTTTAGAGGGGAGCTGTTTTTT. The encoded protein is CASSLRLAGFRGELFF.

The J gene is TRBJ1-1, the V gene TRBV3-1 (or the pseudogene TRBV3-2); D is unclear. V lost 5 bases, J lost 1 base, and 14 bases lay in between. CDR3 length: 15 residues. CDR1 is LGHDT and CDR2 is YNNKEL in the germline V gene (reference sequence). The CDR3 loop is CASSNGPRGNTEAFF. The CDR3 region has the DNA TGTGCCAGCAGCAACGGGCCTCGGGGGAACACTGAAGCTTTCTTT.

This chain uses TRBV28 with TRBJ2-7; D is undetermined. This CDR3 region has 11 residues. V dropped 5 bases and J dropped 4 bases, with 6 bases sitting between them. The germline V gene encodes CDR1 MDHEN and CDR2 SYDVKM. The CDR3 reads CASSVQYEQYF. CDR3 DNA: TGTGCCAGCAGTGTACAGTACGAGCAGTACTTC.

About this clone itself: The same CDR3 is also encoded by other DNA sequences in this sample. CDR3 amino acids: CASSGDSNYGYTF. The CDR3 bases are TGTGCCAGCAGTGGGGACAGCAACTATGGCTACACCTTC. The rearrangement links TRBV2 to TRBJ1-2; the match to TRBD1 covers 7 bases. Germline loops: CDR1 SNHLY, CDR2 FYNNEI. The length of the CDR3 is 13 residues. The trim removed 4 bases at V and 2 bases at J, leaving 1 base unmatched.

The rearrangement uses TRBV11-2 and TRBJ1-1; D is ambiguous. Germline V CDR1 and CDR2: SGHAT, FQNNGV. V was clipped by 8 bases and J by 1 base, with 8 bases between them. The CDR3 has 12 amino acids. DNA for the CDR3: TGTGCCAGCGGTACTCGGAACACTGAAGCTTTCTTT. This sequence encodes CASGTRNTEAFF.

The CDR3 protein is CASSLTGGHNEQFF. The CDR3 DNA is TGCGCCAGCAGCTTGACGGGAGGGCACAATGAGCAGTTCTTC. The rearrangement uses TRBV5-1 and TRBJ2-1; 8 bases align to TRBD2. In germline, CDR1 is SGHRS, CDR2 YFSETQ. With V trimmed by 1 base and J by 5 bases, 2 bases remained unmatched. This CDR3 contains 14 residues.

J is TRBJ1-1 and V is TRBV5-1; D is undetermined. From germline, CDR1 is SGHRS and CDR2 YFSETQ. V shed 0 bases and J shed 0 bases, with 15 bases lying between them. This CDR3 region has 17 residues. This chain's CDR3 is CASSLGSGSTMNTEAFF. CDR3 nucleotide sequence: TGCGCCAGCAGCTTGGGGTCGGGATCTACCATGAACACTGAAGCTTTCTTT.

The CDR3 sequence: CASSLRTTSYNEQFF. CDR3 DNA: TGTGCCAGCTCACTACGGACTACCTCCTACAATGAGCAGTTCTTC. The chain joins TRBV18 to TRBJ2-1; tentatively, D is TRBD2 (6 bases). This CDR3 is built from 15 residues. V dropped 4 bases and J dropped 0 bases, with 10 bases sitting between them. The germline CDR1 and CDR2 sequences are KGHSH and LQKENI.

The chain links TRBV19 to TRBJ2-2, with no clear D. The CDR3 extends over 14 amino acids. V lost 10 bases to trimming and J lost 0 bases, with 12 bases between them. CDR1 is LNHDA and CDR2 is SQIVND in the germline V gene (reference sequence). The CDR3 DNA follows: TGTGCCACCGCTCGCGGATCGAACACCGGGGAGCTGTTTTTT. Translation gives CATARGSNTGELFF. The variable domain in full, completed from reference TRBV19 and TRBJ2-2, reads DGGITQSPKYLFRKEGQNVTLSCEQNLNHDAMYWYRQDPGQGLRLIYYSQIVNDFQKGDIAEGYSVSREKKESFPLTVTSAQKNPTAFYLCATARGSNTGELFFGEGSRLTVL.

The gene calls are TRBV6-2 or TRBV6-3 and TRBJ1-4; tentatively, D is TRBD1 (5 bases). Between the trimmed V and J ends, which lost 2 bases and 6 bases, there was a span of 10 bases. This CDR3 spans 14 amino acids. Germline CDR1 and CDR2: MNHEY and SVGEGT. The CDR3 here is CASSYPTADEKLFF. CDR3 bases: TGTGCCAGCAGTTACCCGACAGCAGATGAAAAACTGTTTTTT.

V gene TRBV27 combines with J gene TRBJ2-7; TRBD1 might be the D (5 bases). V lost 2 bases, J lost 0 bases, and 8 bases lay in between. CDR1 and CDR2 from the germline V gene are MNHEY and SMNVEV (reference sequence). The CDR3 runs 14 residues. In nucleotides, the CDR3 is TGTGCCAGCAGTTTAAAGGGGTTCTCCTACGAGCAGTACTTC. It yields the protein CASSLKGFSYEQYF.

This clone was found once. CDR3 in amino acids: CAWSGLLETQYF. In DNA form, the CDR3 reads TGTGCCTGGAGCGGTCTCCTAGAGACCCAGTACTTC. This chain connects TRBV30 to TRBJ2-5, with D unclear. The V end was cut by 3 bases, the J end by 4 bases, with 9 bases between. In germline, CDR1 is GTSNPN, CDR2 SVGIG (reference sequence). This CDR3 is built from 12 residues. The full variable domain, with the rest looked up from reference TRBV30 and TRBJ2-5, is SQTIHQWPATLVQPVGSPLSLECTVEGTSNPNLYWYRQAAGRGLQLLFYSVGIGQISSEVPQNLSASRPQDRQFILSSKKLLLSDSGFYLCAWSGLLETQYFGPGTRLLVL.